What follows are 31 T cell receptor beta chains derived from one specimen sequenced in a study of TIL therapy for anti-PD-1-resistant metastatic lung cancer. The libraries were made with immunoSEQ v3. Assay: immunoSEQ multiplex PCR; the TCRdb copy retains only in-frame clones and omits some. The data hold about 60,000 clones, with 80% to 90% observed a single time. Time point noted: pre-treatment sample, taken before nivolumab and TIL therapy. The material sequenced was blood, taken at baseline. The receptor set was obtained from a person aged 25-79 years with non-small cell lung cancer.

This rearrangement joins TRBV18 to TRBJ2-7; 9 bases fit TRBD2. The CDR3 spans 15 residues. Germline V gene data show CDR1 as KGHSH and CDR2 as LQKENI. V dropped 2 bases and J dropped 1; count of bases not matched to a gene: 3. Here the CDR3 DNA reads TGTGCCAGCTCACCATGGCGGGAGGGGTCCTACGAGCAGTACTTC. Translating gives CASSPWREGSYEQYF.

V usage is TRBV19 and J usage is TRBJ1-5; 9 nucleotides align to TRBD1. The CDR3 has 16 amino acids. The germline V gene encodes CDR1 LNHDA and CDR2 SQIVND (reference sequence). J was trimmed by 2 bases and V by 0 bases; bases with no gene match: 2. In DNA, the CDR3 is TGTGCCAGTAGTATAGAGAGGACAGGGGGCAATCAGCCCCAGCATTTT. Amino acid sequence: CASSIERTGGNQPQHF.

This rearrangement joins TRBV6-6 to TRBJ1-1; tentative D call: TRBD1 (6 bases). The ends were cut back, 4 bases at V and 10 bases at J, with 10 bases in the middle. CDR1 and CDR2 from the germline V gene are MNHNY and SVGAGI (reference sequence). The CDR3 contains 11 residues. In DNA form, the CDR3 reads TGTGCCAGCAGTTCAGGGGTAGGAGCTTTCTTT. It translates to CASSSGVGAFF.

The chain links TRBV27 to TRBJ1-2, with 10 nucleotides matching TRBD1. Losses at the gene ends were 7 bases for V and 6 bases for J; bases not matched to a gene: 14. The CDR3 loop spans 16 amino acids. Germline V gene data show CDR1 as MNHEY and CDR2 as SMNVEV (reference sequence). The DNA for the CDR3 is TGTGCCAGCATTCCCACCGGGACAGGGGCGCTGGATGGCTACACCTTC. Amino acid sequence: CASIPTGTGALDGYTF.

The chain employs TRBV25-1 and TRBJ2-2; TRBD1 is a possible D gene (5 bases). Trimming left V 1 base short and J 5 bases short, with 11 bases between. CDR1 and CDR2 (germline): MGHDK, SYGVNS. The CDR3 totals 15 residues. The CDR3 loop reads CASSEWQGRTGELFF. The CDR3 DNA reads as TGTGCCAGCAGTGAATGGCAGGGCAGAACCGGGGAGCTGTTTTTT.

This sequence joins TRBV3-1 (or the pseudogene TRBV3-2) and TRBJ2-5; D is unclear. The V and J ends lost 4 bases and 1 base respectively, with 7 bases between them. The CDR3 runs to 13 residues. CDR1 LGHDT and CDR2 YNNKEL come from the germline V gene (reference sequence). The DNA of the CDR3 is TGTGCCAGCAGCCCCGTGGGCCAAGAGACCCAGTACTTC. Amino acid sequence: CASSPVGQETQYF.

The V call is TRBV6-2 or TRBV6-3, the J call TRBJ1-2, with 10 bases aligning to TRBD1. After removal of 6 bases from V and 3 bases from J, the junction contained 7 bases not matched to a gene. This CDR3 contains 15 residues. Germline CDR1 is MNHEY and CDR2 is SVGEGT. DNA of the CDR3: TGTGCCAGCAGCCCCGACAGGGGGCATCACTATGGCTACACCTTC. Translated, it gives CASSPDRGHHYGYTF.

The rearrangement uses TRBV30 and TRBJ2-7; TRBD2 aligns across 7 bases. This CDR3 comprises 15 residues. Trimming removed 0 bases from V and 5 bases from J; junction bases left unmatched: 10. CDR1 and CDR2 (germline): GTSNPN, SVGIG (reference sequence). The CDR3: CAWSVLGGRGHEQYF. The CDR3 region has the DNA TGTGCCTGGAGTGTACTAGGAGGGAGGGGCCACGAGCAGTACTTC.

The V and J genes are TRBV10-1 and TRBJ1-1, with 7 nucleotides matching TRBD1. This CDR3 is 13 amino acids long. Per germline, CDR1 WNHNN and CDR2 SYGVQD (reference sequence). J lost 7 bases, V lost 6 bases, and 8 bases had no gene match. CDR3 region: CASSKTGYGEAFF. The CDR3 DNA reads TGCGCCAGCAGCAAGACAGGGTACGGTGAAGCTTTCTTT.

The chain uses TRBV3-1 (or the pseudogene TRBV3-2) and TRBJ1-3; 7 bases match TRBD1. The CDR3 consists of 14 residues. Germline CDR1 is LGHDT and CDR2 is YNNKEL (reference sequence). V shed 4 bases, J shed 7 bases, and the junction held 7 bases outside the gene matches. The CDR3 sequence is CASSPWDSLNTIYF. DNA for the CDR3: TGTGCCAGCAGCCCTTGGGACAGTCTCAACACCATATATTTT.

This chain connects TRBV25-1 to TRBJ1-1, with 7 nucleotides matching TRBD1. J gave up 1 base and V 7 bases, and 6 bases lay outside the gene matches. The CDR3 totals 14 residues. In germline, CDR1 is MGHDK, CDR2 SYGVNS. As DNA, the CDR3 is TGTGCCAGCACCGCTACAGGGGAGAACACTGAAGCTTTCTTT. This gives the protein CASTATGENTEAFF.

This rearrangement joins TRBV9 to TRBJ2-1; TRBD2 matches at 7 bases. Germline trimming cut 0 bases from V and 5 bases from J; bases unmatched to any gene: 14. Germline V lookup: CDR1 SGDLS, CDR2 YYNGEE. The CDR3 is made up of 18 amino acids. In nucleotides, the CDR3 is TGTGCCAGCAGCGTAGTTGGGGTGGGCGGGAGAACAAACAATGAGCAGTTCTTC. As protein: CASSVVGVGGRTNNEQFF.

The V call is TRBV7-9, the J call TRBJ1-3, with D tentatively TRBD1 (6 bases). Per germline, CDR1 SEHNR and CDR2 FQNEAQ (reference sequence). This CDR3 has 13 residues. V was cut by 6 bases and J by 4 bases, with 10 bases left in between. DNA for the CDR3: TGTGCCAGCAGAGAGGGGGGAGGAAACACCATATATTTT. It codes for CASREGGGNTIYF.

The CDR3 bases are TGTGCCAGCTACGGGCAGGGTACGAGGACTGAAGCTTTCTTT. It yields the protein CASYGQGTRTEAFF. The V gene is TRBV6-5, the J gene TRBJ1-1; D perhaps matches TRBD1 (5 bases). Germline V gene data show CDR1 as MNHEY and CDR2 as SVGAGI. The CDR3 runs 14 residues. Trimming pared 8 bases from V and 5 bases from J, leaving 18 bases between.

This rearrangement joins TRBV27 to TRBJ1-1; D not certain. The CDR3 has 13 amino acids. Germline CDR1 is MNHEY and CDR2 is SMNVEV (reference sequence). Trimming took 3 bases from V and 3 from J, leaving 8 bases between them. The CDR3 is CASSFARDTEAFF. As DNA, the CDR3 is TGTGCCAGCAGTTTTGCAAGGGACACTGAAGCTTTCTTT.

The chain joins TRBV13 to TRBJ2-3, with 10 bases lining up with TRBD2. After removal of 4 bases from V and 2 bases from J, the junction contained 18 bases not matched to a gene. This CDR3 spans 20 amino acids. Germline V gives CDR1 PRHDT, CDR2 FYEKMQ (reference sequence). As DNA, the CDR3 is TGTGCCAGCAGCTCCCTGCAGGGGCTAGCGGGAGCCGCCATCACAGATACGCAGTATTTT. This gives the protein CASSSLQGLAGAAITDTQYF.

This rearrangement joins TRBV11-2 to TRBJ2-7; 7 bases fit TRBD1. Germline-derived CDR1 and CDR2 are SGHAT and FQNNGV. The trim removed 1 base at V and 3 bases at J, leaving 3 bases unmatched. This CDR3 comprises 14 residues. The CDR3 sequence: CASSLVQGNYEQYF. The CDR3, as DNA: TGTGCCAGCAGCTTAGTACAGGGGAACTACGAGCAGTACTTC.

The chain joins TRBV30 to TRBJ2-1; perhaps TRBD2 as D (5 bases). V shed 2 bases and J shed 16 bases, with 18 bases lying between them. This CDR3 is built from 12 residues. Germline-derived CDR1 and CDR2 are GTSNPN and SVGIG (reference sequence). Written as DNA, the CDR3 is TGTGCCTGGAGTCTGGAACGGACTCGAGCCTTCTTC. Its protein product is CAWSLERTRAFF.

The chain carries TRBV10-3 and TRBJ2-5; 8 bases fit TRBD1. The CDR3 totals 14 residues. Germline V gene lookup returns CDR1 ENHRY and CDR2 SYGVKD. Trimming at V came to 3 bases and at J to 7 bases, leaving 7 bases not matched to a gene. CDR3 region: CAISESGQDPTQYF. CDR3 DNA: TGTGCCATCAGTGAATCGGGACAGGACCCGACCCAGTACTTC.

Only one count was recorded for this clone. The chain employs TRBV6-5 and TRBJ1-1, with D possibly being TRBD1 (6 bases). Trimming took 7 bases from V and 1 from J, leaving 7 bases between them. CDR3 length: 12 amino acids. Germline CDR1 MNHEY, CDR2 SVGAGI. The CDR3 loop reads CASTRGNTEAFF. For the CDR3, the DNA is TGTGCCAGCACCAGGGGGAACACTGAAGCTTTCTTT.

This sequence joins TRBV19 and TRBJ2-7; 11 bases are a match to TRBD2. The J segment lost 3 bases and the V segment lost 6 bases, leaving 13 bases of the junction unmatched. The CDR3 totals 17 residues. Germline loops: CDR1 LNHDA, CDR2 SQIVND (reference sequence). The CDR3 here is CASSPLGVAGGYYEQYF. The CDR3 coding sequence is TGTGCCAGTAGCCCCCTCGGCGTAGCGGGAGGGTACTACGAGCAGTACTTC.

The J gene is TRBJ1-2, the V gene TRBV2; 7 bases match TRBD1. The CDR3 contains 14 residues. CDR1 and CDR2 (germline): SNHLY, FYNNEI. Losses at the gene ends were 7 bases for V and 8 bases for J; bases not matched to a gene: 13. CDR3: CASTSDQGVFGYTF. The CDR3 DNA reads TGTGCCAGCACCTCCGATCAGGGGGTGTTCGGCTACACCTTC. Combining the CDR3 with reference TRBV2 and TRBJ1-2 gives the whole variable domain EPEVTQTPSHQVTQMGQEVILRCVPISNHLYFYWYRQILGQKVEFLVSFYNNEISEKSEIFDDQFSVERPDGSNFTLKIRSTKLEDSAMYFCASTSDQGVFGYTFGSGTRLTVV.

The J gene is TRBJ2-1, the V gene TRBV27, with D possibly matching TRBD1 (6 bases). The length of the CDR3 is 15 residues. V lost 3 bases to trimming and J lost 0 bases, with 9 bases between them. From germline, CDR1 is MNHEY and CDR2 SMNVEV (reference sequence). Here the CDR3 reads CASSFTGSSYNEQFF. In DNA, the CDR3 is TGTGCCAGCAGTTTCACAGGGAGCTCCTACAATGAGCAGTTCTTC.

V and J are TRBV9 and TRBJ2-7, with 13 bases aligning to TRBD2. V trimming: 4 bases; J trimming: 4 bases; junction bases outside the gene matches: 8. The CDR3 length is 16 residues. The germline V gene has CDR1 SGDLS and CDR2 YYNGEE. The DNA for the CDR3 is TGTGCCAGCAGCTCCCAGGGGGGACTAGCGGGATACGAGCAGTACTTC. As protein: CASSSQGGLAGYEQYF.

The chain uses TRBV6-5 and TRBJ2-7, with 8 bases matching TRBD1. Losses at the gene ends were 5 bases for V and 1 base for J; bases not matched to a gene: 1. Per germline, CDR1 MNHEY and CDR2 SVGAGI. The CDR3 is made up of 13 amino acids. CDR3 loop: CASSTGGSYEQYF. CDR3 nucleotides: TGTGCCAGCAGTACAGGGGGGTCCTACGAGCAGTACTTC.

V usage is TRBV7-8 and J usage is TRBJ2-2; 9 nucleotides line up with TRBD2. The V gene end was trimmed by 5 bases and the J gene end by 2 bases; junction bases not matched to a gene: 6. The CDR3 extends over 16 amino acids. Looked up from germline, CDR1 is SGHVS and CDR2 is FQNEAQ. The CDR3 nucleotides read TGTGCCAGCAGCACACTAGCGGGTCTCAACACCGGGGAGCTGTTTTTT. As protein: CASSTLAGLNTGELFF.

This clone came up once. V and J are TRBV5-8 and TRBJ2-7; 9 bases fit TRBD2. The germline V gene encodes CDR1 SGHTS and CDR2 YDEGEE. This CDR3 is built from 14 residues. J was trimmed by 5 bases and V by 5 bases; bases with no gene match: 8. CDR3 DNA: TGTGCCAGCAGTCGACTAGCGGCGATCAACGAGCAGTACTTC. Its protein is CASSRLAAINEQYF.

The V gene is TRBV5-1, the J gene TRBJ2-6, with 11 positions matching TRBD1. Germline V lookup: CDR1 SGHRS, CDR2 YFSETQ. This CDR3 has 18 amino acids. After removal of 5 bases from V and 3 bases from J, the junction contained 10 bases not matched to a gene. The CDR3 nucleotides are TGCGCCAGCAGGTTTCAAGGGACAGGGGGAGGTGGGGCCAACGTCCTGACTTTC. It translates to CASRFQGTGGGGANVLTF. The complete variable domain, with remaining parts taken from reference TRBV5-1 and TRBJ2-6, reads KAGVTQTPRYLIKTRGQQVTLSCSPISGHRSVSWYQQTPGQGLQFLFEYFSETQRNKGNFPGRFSGRQFSNSRSEMNVSTLELGDSALYLCASRFQGTGGGGANVLTFGAGSRLTVL.

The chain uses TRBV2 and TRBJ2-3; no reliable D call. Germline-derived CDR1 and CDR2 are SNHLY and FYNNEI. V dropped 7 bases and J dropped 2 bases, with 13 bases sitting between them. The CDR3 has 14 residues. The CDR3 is CASTEADFTDTQYF. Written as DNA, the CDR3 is TGTGCCAGCACCGAGGCAGACTTCACAGATACGCAGTATTTT.

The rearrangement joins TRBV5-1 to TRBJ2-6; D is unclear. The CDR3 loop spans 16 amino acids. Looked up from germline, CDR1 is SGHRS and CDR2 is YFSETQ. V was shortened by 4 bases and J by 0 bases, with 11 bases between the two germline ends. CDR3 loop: CASSPNAISGANVLTF. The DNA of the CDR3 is TGCGCCAGCAGCCCAAATGCCATCTCTGGGGCCAACGTCCTGACTTTC. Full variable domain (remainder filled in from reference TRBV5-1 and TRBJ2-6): KAGVTQTPRYLIKTRGQQVTLSCSPISGHRSVSWYQQTPGQGLQFLFEYFSETQRNKGNFPGRFSGRQFSNSRSEMNVSTLELGDSALYLCASSPNAISGANVLTFGAGSRLTVL.

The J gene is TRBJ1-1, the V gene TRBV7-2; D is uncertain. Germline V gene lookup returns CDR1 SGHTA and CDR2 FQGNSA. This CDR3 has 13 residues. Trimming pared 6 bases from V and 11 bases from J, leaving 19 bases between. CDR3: CASSEPPVGPAFF. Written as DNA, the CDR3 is TGTGCCAGCAGTGAACCCCCAGTAGGACCCGCTTTCTTT.